This T cell receptor beta chain was observed in a study of blood T cell repertoires in COVID-19. Study in general: Samples taken during acute and convalescent COVID-19 were collected in the United States, Italy and Spain.

In the original analysis: How many nucleated cells were present was estimated from reference gene primer amplification. Sequencing used immunoSEQ multiplex PCR; TCRdb keeps in-frame clones, though not all of them. The V and J calls and clone size were taken over from that table, and D and trimming were inferred from the DNA. Among 150,000 to 200,000 clones listed, 65% to 90% were seen once. V dropped 0 bases and J dropped 0 bases, with 9 bases sitting between them. There are 15 residues in the CDR3. CDR1 SQVTM and CDR2 ANQGSEA come from the germline V gene. Specimen: peripheral blood. The chain joins TRBV29-1 to TRBJ2-1; D call uncertain. This TCR came from a man between 50 and 59 years old with active or convalescent COVID-19. The CDR3 coding sequence is TGCAGCGTTGAAGATCACCGGAGCTCCTACAATGAGCAGTTCTTC. It specifies CSVEDHRSSYNEQFF.